The rows below give T cell receptor beta chains drawn from one sample of a study of blood T cell repertoires in COVID-19. Data came from immunoSEQ multiplex PCR; TCRdb stores just in-frame clones and leaves some out. The sample has roughly 53,000 clones; approximately 90% are singletons. The sequenced sample was peripheral blood. These receptors originate from a human donor in a cohort sampled during active COVID-19. Each CDR3 is given with its conserved first and last residue. A D gene is named only where the DNA matches it firmly. Clone size is stated in some rows and not others, as once, few, many or a class when expanded.

CDR3nt	CDR3aa	abundance	d_gene	v_gene	j_gene
TGCGCCAGCAGGGGACAGACCGGGGAGCTGTTTTTT	CASRGQTGELFF	NA	TRBD1	TRBV10-1	TRBJ2-2
TGTGCCAGCAGCTTAACCCCTAGCGGGGCATACGCGGATACGCAGTATTTT	CASSLTPSGAYADTQYF	NA	TRBD2	TRBV7-8	TRBJ2-3
TGTGCCAGCAGCTTTGGAGGGGCGAACGAGCAGTACTTC	CASSFGGANEQYF	NA	NA	TRBV7-9	TRBJ2-7
TGTGCCACCAGCAGGGACAAACTAGCGGGAGAGACCGGGGAGCTGTTTTTT	CATSRDKLAGETGELFF	NA	TRBD2	TRBV15	TRBJ2-2
TGTGCCAGCAGCGTCTACGATCATGGCTACACCTTC	CASSVYDHGYTF	NA	NA	TRBV7-2	TRBJ1-2
TGTGCCAGCAGCCCGGACAGGGGGGGGTTTGGCTACACCTTC	CASSPDRGGFGYTF	few	TRBD1	TRBV3-1/TRBV3-2	TRBJ1-2
TGTGCCAGCTCACCATTTATGGCTAGCGGGAGGAAAGCTTCCTACGAGCAGTACTTC	CASSPFMASGRKASYEQYF	NA	TRBD2	TRBV18	TRBJ2-7
TGTGCCACGGGGGTCAAGGGGATCCTGTTTTTT	CATGVKGILFF	NA	NA	TRBV2	TRBJ1-4
TGCGCCAGCAGCTCCGGGGGGGAGGATACGCAGTATTTT	CASSSGGEDTQYF	NA	TRBD2	TRBV5-1	TRBJ2-3
TGTGCCAGCAAGAGCGGGAGTGCGGCCACCGGGGAGCTGTTTTTT	CASKSGSAATGELFF	NA	TRBD2	TRBV28	TRBJ2-2
TGCGCCAGCAGCTTGGACCCTGAGGACACTGAAGCTTTCTTT	CASSLDPEDTEAFF	many	NA	TRBV5-1	TRBJ1-1
TGTGCCAGCAGCTTGGCTGACAGGGGGCTTGATGAGCAGTTCTTC	CASSLADRGLDEQFF	NA	TRBD1	TRBV5-4	TRBJ2-1
TGTGCCAGCAGCTACAGGGCATATGAGGAAAAACTGTTTTTT	CASSYRAYEEKLFF	NA	NA	TRBV27	TRBJ1-4
TGTGCCAGCAGTTTAGGGATGGACAGGGTTGATTCACCCCTCCACTTT	CASSLGMDRVDSPLHF	NA	TRBD1	TRBV27	TRBJ1-6
TGTGCCAGCAGCAAAGATTGGCGGGAGGATCCAGATACGCAGTATTTT	CASSKDWREDPDTQYF	NA	NA	TRBV21-1	TRBJ2-3
TGTGCCAGCTCCGACAGGGGATGGACTGAAGCTTTCTTT	CASSDRGWTEAFF	NA	TRBD1	TRBV18	TRBJ1-1
TGTGCTAGTGGGGTGGTGGGGCCCGCCGGCGGGAGAGATACGCAGTATTTT	CASGVVGPAGGRDTQYF	NA	TRBD2	TRBV12-5	TRBJ2-3
TGCGCCCGCCGCCCGGGGGCGGGGGGGAGCTCCTACGAGCAGTACTTC	CARRPGAGGSSYEQYF	once	TRBD2	TRBV5-1	TRBJ2-7
TGTGCCAGCAGTTTGAACATTGGGACAGGAGGGGAGCTGTTTTTT	CASSLNIGTGGELFF	NA	TRBD1	TRBV27	TRBJ2-2
TGCGCCAGCAGCTTGACAAGCGGGAGTATCTACGAGCAGTACTTC	CASSLTSGSIYEQYF	NA	TRBD2	TRBV5-1	TRBJ2-7